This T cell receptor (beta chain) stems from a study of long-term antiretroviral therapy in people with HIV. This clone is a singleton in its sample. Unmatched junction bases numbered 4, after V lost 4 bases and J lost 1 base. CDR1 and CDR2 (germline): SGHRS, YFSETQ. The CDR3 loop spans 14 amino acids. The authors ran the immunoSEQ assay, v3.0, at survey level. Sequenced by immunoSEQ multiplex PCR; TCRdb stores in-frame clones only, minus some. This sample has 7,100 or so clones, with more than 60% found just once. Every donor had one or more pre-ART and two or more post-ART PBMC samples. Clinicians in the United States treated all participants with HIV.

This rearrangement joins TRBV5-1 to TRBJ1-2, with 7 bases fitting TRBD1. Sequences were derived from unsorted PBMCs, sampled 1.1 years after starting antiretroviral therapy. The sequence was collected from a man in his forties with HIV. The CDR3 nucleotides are TGCGCCAGCAGCCGTGGACAGGATAACTATGGCTACACCTTC. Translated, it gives CASSRGQDNYGYTF. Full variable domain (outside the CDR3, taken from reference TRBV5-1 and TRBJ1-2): KAGVTQTPRYLIKTRGQQVTLSCSPISGHRSVSWYQQTPGQGLQFLFEYFSETQRNKGNFPGRFSGRQFSNSRSEMNVSTLELGDSALYLCASSRGQDNYGYTFGSGTRLTVV.